This T cell receptor (beta chain) came from a study of identical twins. Study conclusions and caveats: Possibly, invariant MAIT and iNKT cells partly confounded zero-insertion analyses. The study found that models underestimated out-of-frame TCR alpha sharing in monozygotic twins. Less excess twin sharing appeared in beta out-of-frame sequences.

Remarks on this clonotype: Its matching antigen is unknown.

Germline CDR1 is KGHSH and CDR2 is LQKENI. CDR3 length equals 15 residues. TCRdb re-analysed the 5' RACE reads in MiXCR, keeping a single row per CDR3 protein. This table holds 1.5 million to 2 million distinct CDR3 sequences, roughly 35% found once. Everyone who gave samples was a healthy Caucasian. The sequenced sample consisted of cord blood. This chain uses TRBV18 with TRBJ2-4, with 10 bases that match TRBD2. The DNA matches TRBJ2-7 better at its end, which makes the J call doubtful. This TCR derives from a newborn girl in good health. CDR3 coding DNA: TGTGCCAGCTCACCTTCGACTAGCGGGTTAAACGAGCAGTACTTC. Residues: CASSPSTSGLNEQYF.